This T cell receptor beta chain was observed in a study of CD4 T cells in relation to SARS-CoV-2 and coronaviruses. Study conclusions and caveats: Each donor contributed either pre-pandemic or post-infection samples, not both.

Concerning this clone itself: Its antigen remains unknown.

The unexposed donors gave CD4+ T cells in about 2010-2019, prior to COVID-19. CD4+ T cells were isolated from the cells after 10 days of culture. Trimming left V 0 bases short and J 8 bases short, with 5 bases between. The CDR3 loop spans 13 amino acids. Clones were sequenced by immunoSEQ multiplex PCR, and TCRdb holds only the in-frame ones, with some missing. The sample has 25,000 or so clones; approximately 73% are singletons. Sequenced material: CD4+ T cells from PBMCs, cultured in vitro. The rearrangement joins TRBV23-1 to TRBJ1-6, with unresolved D. TRBV23-1 is labeled an ORF, and its function is uncertain. This TCR derives from a human donor in good health. CDR3 bases: TGCGCCAGCAGTCAATCGAGGGATTCACCCCTCCACTTT. The encoded protein is CASSQSRDSPLHF.